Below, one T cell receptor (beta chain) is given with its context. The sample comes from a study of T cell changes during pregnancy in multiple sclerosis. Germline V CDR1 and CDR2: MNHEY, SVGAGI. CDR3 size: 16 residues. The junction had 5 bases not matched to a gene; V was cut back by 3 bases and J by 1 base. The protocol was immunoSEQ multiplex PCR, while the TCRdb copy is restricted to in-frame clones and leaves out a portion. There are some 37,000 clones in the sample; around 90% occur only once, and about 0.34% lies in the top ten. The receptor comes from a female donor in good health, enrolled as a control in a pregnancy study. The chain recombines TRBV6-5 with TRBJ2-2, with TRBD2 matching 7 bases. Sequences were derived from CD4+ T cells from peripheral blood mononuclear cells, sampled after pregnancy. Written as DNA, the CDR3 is TGTGCCAGCAGTTATCGAGCGGGAAAGAACACCGGGGAGCTGTTTTTT. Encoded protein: CASSYRAGKNTGELFF.